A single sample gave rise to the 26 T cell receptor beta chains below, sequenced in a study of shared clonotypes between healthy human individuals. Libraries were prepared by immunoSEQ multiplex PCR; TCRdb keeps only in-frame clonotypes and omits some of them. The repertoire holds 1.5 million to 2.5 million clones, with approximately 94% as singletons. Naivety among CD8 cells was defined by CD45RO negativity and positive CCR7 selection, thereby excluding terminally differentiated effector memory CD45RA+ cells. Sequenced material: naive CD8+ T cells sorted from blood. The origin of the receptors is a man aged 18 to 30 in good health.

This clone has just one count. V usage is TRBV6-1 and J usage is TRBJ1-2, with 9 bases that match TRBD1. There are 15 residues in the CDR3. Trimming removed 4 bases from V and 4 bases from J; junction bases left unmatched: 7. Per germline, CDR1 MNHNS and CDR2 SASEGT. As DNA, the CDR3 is TGTGCCAGCAGTGTACCCGGGACAGGGCCCTATGGCTACACCTTC. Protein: CASSVPGTGPYGYTF.

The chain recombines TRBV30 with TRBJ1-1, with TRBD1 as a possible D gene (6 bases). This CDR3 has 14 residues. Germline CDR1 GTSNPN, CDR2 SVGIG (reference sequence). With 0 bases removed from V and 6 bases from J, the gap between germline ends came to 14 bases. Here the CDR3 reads CAWSVSRGSAEAFF. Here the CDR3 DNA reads TGTGCCTGGAGTGTATCCAGGGGTTCGGCTGAAGCTTTCTTT. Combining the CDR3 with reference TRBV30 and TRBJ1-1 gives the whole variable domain SQTIHQWPATLVQPVGSPLSLECTVEGTSNPNLYWYRQAAGRGLQLLFYSVGIGQISSEVPQNLSASRPQDRQFILSSKKLLLSDSGFYLCAWSVSRGSAEAFFGQGTRLTVV.

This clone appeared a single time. CDR3 DNA sequence: TGCGCCAGCAGCCAACGGGGTGTTTCGTCGCGGACTGAAGCTTTCTTT. Encoded protein: CASSQRGVSSRTEAFF. The rearrangement links TRBV4-1 to TRBJ1-1, with D unclear. This CDR3 has 16 amino acids. V was clipped by 2 bases and J by 5 bases, with 18 bases between them. Germline V gene data show CDR1 as MGHRA and CDR2 as YSYEKL.

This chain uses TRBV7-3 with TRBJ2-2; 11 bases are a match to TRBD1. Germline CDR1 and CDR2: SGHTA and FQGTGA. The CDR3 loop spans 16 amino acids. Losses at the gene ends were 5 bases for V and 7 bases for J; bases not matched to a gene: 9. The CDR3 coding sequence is TGTGCCAGCAGCCCCTGGGACAGGGGGGAGGACGGGGAGCTGTTTTTT. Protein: CASSPWDRGEDGELFF.

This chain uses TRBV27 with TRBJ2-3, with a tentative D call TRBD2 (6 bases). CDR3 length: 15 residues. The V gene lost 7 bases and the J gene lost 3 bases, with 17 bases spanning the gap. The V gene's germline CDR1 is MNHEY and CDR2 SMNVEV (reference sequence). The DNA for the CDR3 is TGTGCCAGCAATGCGGGGAGTAGGTGGACAGATACGCAGTATTTT. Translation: CASNAGSRWTDTQYF.

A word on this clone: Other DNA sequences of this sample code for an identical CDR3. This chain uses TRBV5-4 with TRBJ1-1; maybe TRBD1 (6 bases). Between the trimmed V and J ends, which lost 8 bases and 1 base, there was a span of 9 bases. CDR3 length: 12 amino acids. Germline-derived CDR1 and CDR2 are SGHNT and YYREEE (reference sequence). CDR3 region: CASSRGNTEAFF. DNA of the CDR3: TGTGCCAGTAGCAGGGGGAACACTGAAGCTTTCTTT.

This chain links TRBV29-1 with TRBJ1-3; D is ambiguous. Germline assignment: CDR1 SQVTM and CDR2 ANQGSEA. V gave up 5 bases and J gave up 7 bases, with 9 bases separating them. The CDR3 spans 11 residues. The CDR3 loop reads CSVPALNTIYF. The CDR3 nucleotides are TGCAGCGTTCCGGCCCTCAACACCATATATTTT.

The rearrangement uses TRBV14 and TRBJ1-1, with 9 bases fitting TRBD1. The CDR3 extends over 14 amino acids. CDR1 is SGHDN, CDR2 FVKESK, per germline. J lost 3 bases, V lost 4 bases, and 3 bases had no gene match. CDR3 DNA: TGTGCCAGCAGCCTACAGGGGGCGTACACTGAAGCTTTCTTT. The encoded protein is CASSLQGAYTEAFF.

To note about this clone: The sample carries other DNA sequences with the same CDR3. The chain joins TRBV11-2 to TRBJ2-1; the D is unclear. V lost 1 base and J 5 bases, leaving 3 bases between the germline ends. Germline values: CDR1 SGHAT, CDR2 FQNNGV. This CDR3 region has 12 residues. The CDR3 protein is CASSLGDNEQFF. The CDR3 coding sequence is TGTGCCAGCAGCTTAGGGGACAATGAGCAGTTCTTC.

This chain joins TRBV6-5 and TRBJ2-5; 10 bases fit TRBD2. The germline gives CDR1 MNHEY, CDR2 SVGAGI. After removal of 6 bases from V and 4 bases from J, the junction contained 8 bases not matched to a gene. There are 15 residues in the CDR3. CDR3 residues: CASSRLAGVRETQYF. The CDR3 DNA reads TGTGCCAGCAGCCGACTAGCGGGTGTGCGAGAGACCCAGTACTTC.

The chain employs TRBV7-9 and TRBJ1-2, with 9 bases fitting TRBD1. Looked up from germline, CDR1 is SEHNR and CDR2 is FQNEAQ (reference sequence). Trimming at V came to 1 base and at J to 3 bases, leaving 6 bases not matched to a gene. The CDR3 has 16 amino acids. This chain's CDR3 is CASSLVGTGSDYGYTF. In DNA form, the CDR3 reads TGTGCCAGCAGCTTAGTAGGGACAGGGTCCGACTATGGCTACACCTTC.

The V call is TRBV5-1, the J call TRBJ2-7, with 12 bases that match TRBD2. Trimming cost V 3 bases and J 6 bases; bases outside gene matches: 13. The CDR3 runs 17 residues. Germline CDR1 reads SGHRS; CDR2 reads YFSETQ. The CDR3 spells CASSSTLSGLAGSEQYF. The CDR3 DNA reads TGCGCCAGCAGCTCAACTCTGTCGGGACTAGCGGGCAGCGAGCAGTACTTC.

The CDR3 loop is CASSPDGSFNYGYTF. CDR3 DNA sequence: TGTGCCAGCAGCCCAGACGGATCCTTTAACTATGGCTACACCTTC. This chain joins TRBV7-9 and TRBJ1-2; D unclear. The length of the CDR3 is 15 residues. Between the trimmed V and J ends, which lost 5 bases and 1 base, there was a span of 14 bases. The germline V gene encodes CDR1 SEHNR and CDR2 FQNEAQ (reference sequence).

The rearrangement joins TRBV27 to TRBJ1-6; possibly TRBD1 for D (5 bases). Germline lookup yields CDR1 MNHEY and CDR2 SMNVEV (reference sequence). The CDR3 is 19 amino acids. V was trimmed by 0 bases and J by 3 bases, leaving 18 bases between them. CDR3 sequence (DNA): TGTGCCAGCAGTTTATCTGGAAGGGGAAGGGCCGGCTATAATTCACCCCTCCACTTT. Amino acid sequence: CASSLSGRGRAGYNSPLHF.

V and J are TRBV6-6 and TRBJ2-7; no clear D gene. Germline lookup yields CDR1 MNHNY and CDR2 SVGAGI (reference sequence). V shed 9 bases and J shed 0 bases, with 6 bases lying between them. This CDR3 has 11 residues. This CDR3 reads CASASSYEQYF. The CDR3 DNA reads TGTGCCAGTGCCAGCTCCTACGAGCAGTACTTC.

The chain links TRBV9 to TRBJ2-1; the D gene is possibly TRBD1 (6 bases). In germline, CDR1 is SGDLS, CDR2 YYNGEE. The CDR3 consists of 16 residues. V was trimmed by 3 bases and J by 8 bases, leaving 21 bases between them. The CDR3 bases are TGTGCCAGCAGCGATTTGGGTCTGGGGGCAAATGATGAGCAGTTCTTC. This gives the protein CASSDLGLGANDEQFF.

The CDR3 nucleotides read TGCGCCAGCAGCCCAACACACGGGGGTCCCGGGGAGCTGTTTTTT. Residues: CASSPTHGGPGELFF. The chain combines TRBV5-1 with TRBJ2-2, with D possibly matching TRBD2 (6 bases). The CDR3 consists of 15 residues. The V and J ends lost 4 bases and 6 bases respectively, with 16 bases between them. Germline CDR1 reads SGHRS; CDR2 reads YFSETQ.

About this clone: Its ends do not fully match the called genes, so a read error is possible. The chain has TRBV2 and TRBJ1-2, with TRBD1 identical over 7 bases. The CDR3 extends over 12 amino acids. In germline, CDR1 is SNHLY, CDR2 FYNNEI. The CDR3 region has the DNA TGTGCCAGGAGTGGACAGGACGGAGGCTACACCTTC. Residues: CARSGQDGGYTF.

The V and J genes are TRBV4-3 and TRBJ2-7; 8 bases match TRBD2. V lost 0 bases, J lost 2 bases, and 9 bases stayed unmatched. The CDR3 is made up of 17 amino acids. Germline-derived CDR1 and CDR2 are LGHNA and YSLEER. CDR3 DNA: TGCGCCAGCAGCCAAGATTGGGCTAGCGGGCGAACCTACGAGCAGTACTTC. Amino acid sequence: CASSQDWASGRTYEQYF.

In nucleotides, the CDR3 is TGCAGCGATTTAACAGGGATAAGGTATGGCTACACCTTC. Its protein product is CSDLTGIRYGYTF. The chain employs TRBV29-1 and TRBJ1-2, with D possibly being TRBD1 (6 bases). V dropped 7 bases and J dropped 5 bases, with 17 bases sitting between them. The germline CDR1 and CDR2 sequences are SQVTM and ANQGSEA. This CDR3 is built from 13 residues.

The CDR3 is CASSLGIWQSSYNSPLHF. As DNA, the CDR3 is TGTGCCAGCAGTTTAGGAATTTGGCAGAGCTCCTATAATTCACCCCTCCACTTT. The chain is built from TRBV27 and TRBJ1-6; D is undetermined. This CDR3 is 18 amino acids long. Germline V lookup: CDR1 MNHEY, CDR2 SMNVEV (reference sequence). V was clipped by 2 bases and J by 0 bases, with 14 bases between them.

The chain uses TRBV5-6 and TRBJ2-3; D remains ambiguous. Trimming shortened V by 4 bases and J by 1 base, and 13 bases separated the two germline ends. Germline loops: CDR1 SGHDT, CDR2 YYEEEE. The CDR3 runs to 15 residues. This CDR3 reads CASSRFGAGTDTQYF. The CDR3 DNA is TGTGCCAGCAGCCGTTTTGGAGCTGGCACAGATACGCAGTATTTT.

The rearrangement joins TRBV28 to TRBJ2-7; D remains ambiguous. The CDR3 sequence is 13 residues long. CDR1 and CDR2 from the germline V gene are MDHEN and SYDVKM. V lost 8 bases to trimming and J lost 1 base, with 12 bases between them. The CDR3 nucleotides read TGTGCCAGCTGCCCCGAACCATCCTACGAGCAGTACTTC. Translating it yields CASCPEPSYEQYF.

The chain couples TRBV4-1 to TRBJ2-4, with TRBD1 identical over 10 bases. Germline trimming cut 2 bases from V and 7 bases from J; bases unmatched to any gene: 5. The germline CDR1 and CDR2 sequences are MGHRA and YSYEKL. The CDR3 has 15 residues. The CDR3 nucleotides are TGCGCCAGCAGCCAACTCGGGACAGGGGACAACATTCAGTACTTC. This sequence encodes CASSQLGTGDNIQYF.

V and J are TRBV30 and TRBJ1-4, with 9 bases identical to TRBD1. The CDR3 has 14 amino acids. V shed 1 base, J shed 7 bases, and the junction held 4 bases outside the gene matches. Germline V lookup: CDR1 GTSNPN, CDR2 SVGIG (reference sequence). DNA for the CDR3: TGTGCCTGGAGTGGGGGACAGGGTAGTGAAAAACTGTTTTTT. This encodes CAWSGGQGSEKLFF.

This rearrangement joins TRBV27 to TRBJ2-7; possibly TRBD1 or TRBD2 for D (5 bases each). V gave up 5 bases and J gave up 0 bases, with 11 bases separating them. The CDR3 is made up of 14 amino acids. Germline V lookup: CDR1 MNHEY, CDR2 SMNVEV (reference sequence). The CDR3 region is CASSIRDGSYEQYF. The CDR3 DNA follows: TGTGCCAGCAGTATCCGGGACGGCTCCTACGAGCAGTACTTC.